Listed below are T cell receptor beta chains from one sample, sequenced in a study. TCRdb reprocessed the 5' RACE reads via MiXCR and lists one record per CDR3 protein. The sample shows tens of thousands of distinct CDR3 sequences, over 15% of them seen only once. The source material was naive CD4+ T cells sorted from blood. The receptors stem from a female donor with breast cancer. The CDR3 runs from the conserved cysteine through the conserved F or W. Fields, in order: D gene, J gene, V gene, clone size, CDR3 DNA, CDR3 protein. The D gene is left open where the match is weak. The size field is filled for only some rows; it gives once, few, many or a size class.

. TRBJ2-3 TRBV28 . TGTGCCACACAGGGAGATACGCAGTATTTT CATQGDTQYF
. TRBJ1-1 TRBV5-5 . TGTGCCAGCAGCTTGGTTCCCGTGAACACTGAAGCTTTCTTT CASSLVPVNTEAFF
. TRBJ1-2 TRBV7-6 few TGTGCCAGCAGCTTATCAGGGATGGCTGGAAATGGCTACACCTTC CASSLSGMAGNGYTF
TRBD2 TRBJ2-1 TRBV18 . TGTGCCAGCTCACCTACTAGCGGGCGGCCCAATGAGCAGTTCTTC CASSPTSGRPNEQFF
TRBD1 TRBJ2-3 TRBV7-8 . TGTGCCAGCAGCTTAATGGGACAGGGGGCTAGTACGGCGCAGTATTTT CASSLMGQGASTAQYF
. TRBJ1-4 TRBV6-5 . TGTGCCAGCAGCGCGCGATTAAATGAAAAACTGTTTTTT CASSARLNEKLFF
. TRBJ2-1 TRBV9 many TGTGCCAGCAGCGTAGTGTGGGAGTGGGTTTTCAATGAGCAGTTCTTC CASSVVWEWVFNEQFF
TRBD1 TRBJ2-3 TRBV6-2/TRBV6-3 few TGTGCCAGCAGTTACTCCGGGACAGGGTACTGGGATACGCAGTATTTT CASSYSGTGYWDTQYF
. TRBJ2-7 TRBV12-3/TRBV12-4 . TGTGCCAGCAGTGGGCCCGGGGACGAGCAGTACTTC CASSGPGDEQYF
. TRBJ2-5 TRBV20-1 many TGCAGTGCTAGAAAGGATCTTAGGGAGACCCAGTACTTC CSARKDLRETQYF
TRBD1 TRBJ1-2 TRBV5-1 . TGCGCCAGCAGCTTGGATCTGAAGGGGGCAGACTATGGCTACACCTTC CASSLDLKGADYGYTF
. TRBJ2-2 TRBV12-3/TRBV12-4 . TGTGCCAGCAGTTTCCAGGGGAACACCGGGGAGCTGTTTTTT CASSFQGNTGELFF
. TRBJ1-4 TRBV7-9 . TGTGCCAGCAGCTCGATCAGCCGTGAAAAACTGTTTTTT CASSSISREKLFF
. TRBJ2-6 TRBV10-1 few TGCGCCAGCAGCCCCGGACACAGCTCTGGGGCCAACGTCCTGACTTTC CASSPGHSSGANVLTF
TRBD1 TRBJ1-4 TRBV6-1 many TGTGCCAGCAGGAGACAGGGCGGGGGCGATGAAAAACTGTTTTTT CASRRQGGGDEKLFF
. TRBJ2-4 TRBV20-1 many TGCAGTGCTGACGGTGGGCGGAACTTAGCCAAAAACATTCAGTACTTC CSADGGRNLAKNIQYF
. TRBJ2-7 TRBV2 . TGTGCCAGCAGTCTTAAGAGGGGGGAGAGGCAGTACTTC CASSLKRGERQYF